This entry concerns a single T cell receptor (beta chain). Antigen specificity is unknown. Primers: 52 TRBV forward and 13 TRBJ reverse. Measured with immunoSEQ multiplex PCR; TCRdb has only the in-frame clones, and not every one. The table includes about 3,900 clones, 91% detected once. CD4+ T cells were divided by sorting: CD25-high CD127-low Tregs, CD25-low CD127-high conventional cells. The CDR3 totals 12 residues. CDR1 and CDR2 (germline): MDHEN, SYDVKM. V dropped 5 bases and J dropped 3 bases, with 8 bases sitting between them. This record comes from a study of regulatory T cells. Study-wide points: Regulatory T cells from CD3G-deficient patients were less diverse than autologous conventional CD4+ cells and control regulatory cells. Regulatory T-cell repertoire restriction differed between patients, peaking in the two most autoimmune. Skewed V and J usage and few unique V-J pairs marked patient repertoires, most in Tregs.

The sequencing sample was made of CD4+ Tregs sorted from blood. The rearrangement links TRBV28 to TRBJ2-7; D gene unclear. This clonotype was obtained from a child younger than 10 with CD3G deficiency. The CDR3 is CASSRPYYEQYF. CDR3 DNA sequence: TGTGCCAGCAGTCGGCCCTACTACGAGCAGTACTTC.